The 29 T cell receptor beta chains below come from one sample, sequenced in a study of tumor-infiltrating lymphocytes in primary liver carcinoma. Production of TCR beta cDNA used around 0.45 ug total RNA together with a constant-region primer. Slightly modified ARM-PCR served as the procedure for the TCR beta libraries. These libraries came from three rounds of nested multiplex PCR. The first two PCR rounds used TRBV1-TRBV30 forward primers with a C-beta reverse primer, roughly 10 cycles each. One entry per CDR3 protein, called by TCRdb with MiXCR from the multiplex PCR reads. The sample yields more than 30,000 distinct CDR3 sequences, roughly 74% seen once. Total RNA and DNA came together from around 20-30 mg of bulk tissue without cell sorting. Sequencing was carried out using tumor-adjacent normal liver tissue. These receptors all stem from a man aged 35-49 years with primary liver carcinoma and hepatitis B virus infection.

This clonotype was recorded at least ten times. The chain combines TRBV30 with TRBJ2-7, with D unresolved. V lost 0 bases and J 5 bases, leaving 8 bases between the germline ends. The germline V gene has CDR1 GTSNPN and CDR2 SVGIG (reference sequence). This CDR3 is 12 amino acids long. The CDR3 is CAWSVVLDEQYF. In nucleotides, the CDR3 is TGTGCCTGGAGTGTAGTCCTGGACGAGCAGTACTTC.

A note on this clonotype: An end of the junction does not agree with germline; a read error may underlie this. The CDR3 DNA follows: TGTGCCAGCAGCTTCCTCGGGCAGACTAACTATGGCTATACCTTC. Its protein product is CASSFLGQTNYGYTF. This chain links TRBV5-4 with TRBJ1-2, with D hard to call. The CDR3 loop spans 15 amino acids. Germline V gene data show CDR1 as SGHNT and CDR2 as YYREEE (reference sequence).

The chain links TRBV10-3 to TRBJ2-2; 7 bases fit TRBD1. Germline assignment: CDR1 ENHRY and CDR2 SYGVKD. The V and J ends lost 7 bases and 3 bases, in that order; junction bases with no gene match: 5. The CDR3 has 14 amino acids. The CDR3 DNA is TGTGCCATCATAGGGACAGCGGACACCGGGGAGCTGTTTTTT. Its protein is CAIIGTADTGELFF.

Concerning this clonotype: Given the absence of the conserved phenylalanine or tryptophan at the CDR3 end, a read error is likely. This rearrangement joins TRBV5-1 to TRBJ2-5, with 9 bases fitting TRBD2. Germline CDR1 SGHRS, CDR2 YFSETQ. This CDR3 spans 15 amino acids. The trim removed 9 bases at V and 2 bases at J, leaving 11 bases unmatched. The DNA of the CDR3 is TGCGCCACCAGTCCGGATAGCGGGAGTCAAGAGACCCAGTACTTA. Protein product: CATSPDSGSQETQYL.

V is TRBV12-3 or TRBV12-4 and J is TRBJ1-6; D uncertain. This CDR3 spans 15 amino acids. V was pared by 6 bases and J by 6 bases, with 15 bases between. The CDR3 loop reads CASRPGRLANSPLHF. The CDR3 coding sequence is TGTGCCAGCAGGCCCGGGCGGTTGGCTAATTCACCCCTCCACTTT.

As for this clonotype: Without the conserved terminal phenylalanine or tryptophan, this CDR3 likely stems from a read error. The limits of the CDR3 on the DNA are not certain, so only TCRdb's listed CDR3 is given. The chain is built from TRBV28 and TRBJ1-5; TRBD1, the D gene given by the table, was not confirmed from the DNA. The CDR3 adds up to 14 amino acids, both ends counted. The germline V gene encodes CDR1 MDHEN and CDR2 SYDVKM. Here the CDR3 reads CASRSIGASQPRHS.

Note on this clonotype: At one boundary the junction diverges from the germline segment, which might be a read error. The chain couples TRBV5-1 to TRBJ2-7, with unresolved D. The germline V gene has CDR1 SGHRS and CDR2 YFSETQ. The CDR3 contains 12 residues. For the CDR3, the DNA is TGCGCCAGCAGTCGAGACTCCTACGAGCAGTACTTT. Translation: CASSRDSYEQYF.

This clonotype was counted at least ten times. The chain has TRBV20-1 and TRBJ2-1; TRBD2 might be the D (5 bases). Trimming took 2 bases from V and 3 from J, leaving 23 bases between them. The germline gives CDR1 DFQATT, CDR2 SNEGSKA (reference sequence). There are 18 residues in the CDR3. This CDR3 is CSARPGPETKRNYNEQFF. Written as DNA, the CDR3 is TGCAGTGCTAGACCCGGGCCCGAGACTAAACGGAACTACAATGAGCAGTTCTTC.

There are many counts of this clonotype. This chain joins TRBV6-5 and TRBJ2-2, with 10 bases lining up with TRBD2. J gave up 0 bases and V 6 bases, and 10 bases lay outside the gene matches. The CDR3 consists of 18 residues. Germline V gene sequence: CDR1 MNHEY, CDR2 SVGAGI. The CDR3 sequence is CASSSWTSGFANTGELFF. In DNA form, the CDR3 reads TGTGCCAGCAGCTCCTGGACTAGCGGCTTCGCGAACACCGGGGAGCTGTTTTTT.

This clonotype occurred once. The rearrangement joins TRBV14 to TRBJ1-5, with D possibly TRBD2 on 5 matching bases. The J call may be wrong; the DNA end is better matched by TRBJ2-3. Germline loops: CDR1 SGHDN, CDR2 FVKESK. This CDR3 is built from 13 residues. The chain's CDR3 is CASSQGRDQSQYF. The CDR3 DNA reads TGTGCCAGCAGCCAAGGACGGGATCAGTCCCAGTATTTT.

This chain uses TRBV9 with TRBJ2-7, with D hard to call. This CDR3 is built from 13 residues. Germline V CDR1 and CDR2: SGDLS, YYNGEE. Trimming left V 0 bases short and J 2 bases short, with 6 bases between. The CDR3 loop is CASSVGPAYEQYF. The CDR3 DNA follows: TGTGCCAGCAGCGTAGGTCCGGCCTACGAGCAGTACTTC.

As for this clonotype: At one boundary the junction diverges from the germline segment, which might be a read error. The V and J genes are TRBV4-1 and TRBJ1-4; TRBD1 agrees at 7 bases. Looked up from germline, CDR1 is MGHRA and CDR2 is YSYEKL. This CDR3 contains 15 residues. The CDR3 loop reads CASSQGKGAREKLLF. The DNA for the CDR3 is TGCGCCAGCAGCCAAGGCAAGGGGGCCCGTGAAAAACTGTTATTT.

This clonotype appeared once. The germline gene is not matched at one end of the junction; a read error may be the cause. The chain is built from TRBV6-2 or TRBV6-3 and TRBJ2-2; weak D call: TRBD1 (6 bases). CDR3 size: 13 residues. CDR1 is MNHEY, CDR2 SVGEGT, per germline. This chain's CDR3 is CASSVGDTGELFF. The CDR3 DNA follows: TGTGCCAGCAGCGTGGGGGACACCGGGGAACTGTTTTTT.

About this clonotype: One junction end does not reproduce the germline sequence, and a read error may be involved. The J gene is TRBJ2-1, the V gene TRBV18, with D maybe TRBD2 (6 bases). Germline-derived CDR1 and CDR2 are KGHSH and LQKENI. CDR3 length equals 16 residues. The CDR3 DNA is TGTGCCAGCTCACCATTTAGCGGTGTATCCTACGATGAGCGGTTCTTC. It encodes CASSPFSGVSYDERFF.

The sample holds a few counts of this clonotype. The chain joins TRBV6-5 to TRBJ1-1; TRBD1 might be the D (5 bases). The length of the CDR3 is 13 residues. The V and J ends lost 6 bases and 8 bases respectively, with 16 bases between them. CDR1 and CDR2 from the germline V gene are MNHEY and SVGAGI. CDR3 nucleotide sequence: TGTGCCAGCAGGGCGACAGTACCGGGCGAAGCTTTCTTT. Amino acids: CASRATVPGEAFF.

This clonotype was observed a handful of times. CDR3 amino acids: CASSPPSADTQYF. CDR3 DNA: TGTGCCAGCTCACCACCGTCGGCAGATACGCAGTATTTT. The gene calls are TRBV18 and TRBJ2-3; unclear D gene. This CDR3 region has 13 residues. Trimming stripped 0 bases from V and 4 bases from J, with 5 bases between. Germline V gene lookup returns CDR1 KGHSH and CDR2 LQKENI.

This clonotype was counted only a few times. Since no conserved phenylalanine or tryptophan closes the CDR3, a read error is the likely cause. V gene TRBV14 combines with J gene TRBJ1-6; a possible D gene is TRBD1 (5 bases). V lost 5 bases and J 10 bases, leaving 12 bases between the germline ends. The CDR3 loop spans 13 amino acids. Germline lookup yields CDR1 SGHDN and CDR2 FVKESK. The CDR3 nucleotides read TGTGCCAGCAGCGGGCAGGGTCGATCACCCCTCCACATT. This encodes CASSGQGRSPLHI.

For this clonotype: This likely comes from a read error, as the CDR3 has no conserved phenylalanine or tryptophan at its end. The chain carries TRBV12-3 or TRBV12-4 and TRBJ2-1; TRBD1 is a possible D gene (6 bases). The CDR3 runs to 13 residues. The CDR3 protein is CANSLGQNNEQFC. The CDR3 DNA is TGTGCCAACAGTCTCGGACAGAACAATGAGCAGTTCTGT.

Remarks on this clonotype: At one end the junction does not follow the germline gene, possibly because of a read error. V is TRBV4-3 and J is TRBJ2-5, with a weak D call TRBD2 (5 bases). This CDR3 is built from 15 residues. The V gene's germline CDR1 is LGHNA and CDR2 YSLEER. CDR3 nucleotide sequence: TGCGACAGCAGCCAATATCTAGCAGAGGAAGAGACCCAGTACTTC. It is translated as CDSSQYLAEEETQYF.

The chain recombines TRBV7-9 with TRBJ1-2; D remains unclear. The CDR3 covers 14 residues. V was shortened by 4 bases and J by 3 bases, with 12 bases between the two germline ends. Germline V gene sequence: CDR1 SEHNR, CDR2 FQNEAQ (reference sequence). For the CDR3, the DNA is TGTGCCAGCAGCTCAGATGACCGGCACTATGGCTACACCTTC. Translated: CASSSDDRHYGYTF.

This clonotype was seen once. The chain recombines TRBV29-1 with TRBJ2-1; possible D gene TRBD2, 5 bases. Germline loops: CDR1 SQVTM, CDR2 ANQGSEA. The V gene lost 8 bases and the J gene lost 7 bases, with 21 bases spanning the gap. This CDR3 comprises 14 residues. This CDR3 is CSFVLTNGINEQFF. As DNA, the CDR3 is TGCAGCTTTGTATTGACCAACGGGATAAATGAGCAGTTCTTC.

CDR3 sequence: CASNPWGEDTQYF. DNA for the CDR3: TGTGCCAGCAATCCGTGGGGGGAGGATACGCAGTATTTT. This chain links TRBV2 with TRBJ2-3; D is perhaps TRBD2 (6 bases). Trimming took off 7 bases at V and 6 bases at J, with 14 bases between the two ends. CDR3 size: 13 residues. Per the germline V gene, CDR1 is SNHLY and CDR2 is FYNNEI.

For the CDR3, the DNA is TGTGCCAGTGAAGCGGGACACCCTAATCAGCCCCAGCATTTT. It specifies CASEAGHPNQPQHF. V and J are TRBV6-1 and TRBJ1-5; a weak D match, TRBD1 (6 bases). CDR1 is MNHNS, CDR2 SASEGT, per germline. Trimming stripped 9 bases from V and 4 bases from J, with 16 bases between. This CDR3 spans 14 amino acids.

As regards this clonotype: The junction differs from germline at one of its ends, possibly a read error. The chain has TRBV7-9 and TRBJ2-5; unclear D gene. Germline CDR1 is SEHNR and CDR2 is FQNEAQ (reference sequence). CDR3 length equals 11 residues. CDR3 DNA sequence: TGTGCCAGCACCTTAGAGGAGACCCAGTACTTC. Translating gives CASTLEETQYF.

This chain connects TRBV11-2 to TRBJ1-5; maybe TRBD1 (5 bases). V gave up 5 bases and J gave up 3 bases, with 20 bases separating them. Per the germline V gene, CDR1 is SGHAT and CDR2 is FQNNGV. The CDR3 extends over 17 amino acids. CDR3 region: CASSLVGVTKNNQPQHF. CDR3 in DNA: TGTGCCAGCAGCCTAGTAGGGGTAACAAAAAACAATCAGCCCCAGCATTTT.

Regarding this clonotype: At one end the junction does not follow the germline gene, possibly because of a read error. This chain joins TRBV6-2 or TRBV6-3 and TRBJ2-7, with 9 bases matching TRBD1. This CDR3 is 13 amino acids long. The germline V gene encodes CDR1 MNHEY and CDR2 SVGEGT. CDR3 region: CTSSYGTGLEQYF. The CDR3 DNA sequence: TGTACCAGCAGTTACGGGACAGGGTTAGAGCAGTACTTC.

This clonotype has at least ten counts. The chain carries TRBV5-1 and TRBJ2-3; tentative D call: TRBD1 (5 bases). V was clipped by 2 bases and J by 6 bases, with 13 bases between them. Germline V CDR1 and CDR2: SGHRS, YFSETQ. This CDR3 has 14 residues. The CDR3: CASSFNDSPDTQYF. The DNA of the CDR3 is TGCGCCAGCAGCTTTAATGACAGTCCGGATACGCAGTATTTT. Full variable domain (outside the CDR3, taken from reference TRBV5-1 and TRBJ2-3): KAGVTQTPRYLIKTRGQQVTLSCSPISGHRSVSWYQQTPGQGLQFLFEYFSETQRNKGNFPGRFSGRQFSNSRSEMNVSTLELGDSALYLCASSFNDSPDTQYFGPGTRLTVL.

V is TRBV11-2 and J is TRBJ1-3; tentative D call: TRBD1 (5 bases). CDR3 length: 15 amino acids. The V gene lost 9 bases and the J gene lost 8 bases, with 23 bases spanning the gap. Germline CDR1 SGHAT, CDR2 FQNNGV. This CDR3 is CARMLGRDPGDTIYF. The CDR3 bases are TGTGCCAGGATGCTGGGCAGGGACCCGGGAGACACCATATATTTT.

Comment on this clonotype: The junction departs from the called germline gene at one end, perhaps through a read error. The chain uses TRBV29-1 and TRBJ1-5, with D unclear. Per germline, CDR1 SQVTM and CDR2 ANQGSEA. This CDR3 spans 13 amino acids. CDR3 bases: TGCAGCGTTTTGGAACAGTCCAATCAGTCCCACCATTTT. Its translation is CSVLEQSNQSHHF.